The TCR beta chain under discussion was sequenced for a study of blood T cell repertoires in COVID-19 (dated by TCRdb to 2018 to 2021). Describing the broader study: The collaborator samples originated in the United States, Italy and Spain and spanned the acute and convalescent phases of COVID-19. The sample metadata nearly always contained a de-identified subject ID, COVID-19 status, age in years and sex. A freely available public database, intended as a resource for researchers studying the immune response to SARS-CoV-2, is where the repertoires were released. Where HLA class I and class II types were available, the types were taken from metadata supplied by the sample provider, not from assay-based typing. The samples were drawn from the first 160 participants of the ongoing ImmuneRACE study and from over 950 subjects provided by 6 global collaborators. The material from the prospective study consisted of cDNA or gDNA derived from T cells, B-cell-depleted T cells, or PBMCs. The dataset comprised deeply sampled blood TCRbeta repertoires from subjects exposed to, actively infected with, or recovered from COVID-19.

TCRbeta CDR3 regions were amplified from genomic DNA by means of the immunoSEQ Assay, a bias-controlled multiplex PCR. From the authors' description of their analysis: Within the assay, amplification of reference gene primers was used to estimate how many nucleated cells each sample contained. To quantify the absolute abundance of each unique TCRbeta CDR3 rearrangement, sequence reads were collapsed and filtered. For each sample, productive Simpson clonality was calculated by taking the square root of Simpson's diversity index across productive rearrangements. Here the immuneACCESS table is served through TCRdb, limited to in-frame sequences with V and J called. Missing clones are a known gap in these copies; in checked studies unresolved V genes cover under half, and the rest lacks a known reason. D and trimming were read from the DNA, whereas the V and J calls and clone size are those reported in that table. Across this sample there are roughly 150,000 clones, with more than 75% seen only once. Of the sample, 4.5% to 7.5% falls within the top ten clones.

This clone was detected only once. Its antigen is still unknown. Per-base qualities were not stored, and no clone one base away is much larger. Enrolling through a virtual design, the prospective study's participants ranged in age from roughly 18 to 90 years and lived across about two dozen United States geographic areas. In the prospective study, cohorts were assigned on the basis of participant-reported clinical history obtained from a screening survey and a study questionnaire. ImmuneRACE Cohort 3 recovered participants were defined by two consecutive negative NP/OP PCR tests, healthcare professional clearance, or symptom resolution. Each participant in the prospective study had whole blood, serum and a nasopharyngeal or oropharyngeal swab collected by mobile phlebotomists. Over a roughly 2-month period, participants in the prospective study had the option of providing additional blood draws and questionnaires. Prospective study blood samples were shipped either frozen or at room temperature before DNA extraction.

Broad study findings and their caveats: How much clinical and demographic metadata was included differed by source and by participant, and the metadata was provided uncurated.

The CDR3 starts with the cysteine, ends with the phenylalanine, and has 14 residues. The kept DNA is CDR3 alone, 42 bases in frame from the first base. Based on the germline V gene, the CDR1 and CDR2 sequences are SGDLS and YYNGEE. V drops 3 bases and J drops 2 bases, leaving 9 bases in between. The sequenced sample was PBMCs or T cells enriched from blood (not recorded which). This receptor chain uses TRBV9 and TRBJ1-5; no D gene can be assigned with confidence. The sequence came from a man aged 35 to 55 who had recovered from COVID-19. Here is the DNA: TGTGCCAGCAGCGCCGGCGGGGGCAATCAGCCCCAGCATTTT. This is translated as CASSAGGGNQPQHF. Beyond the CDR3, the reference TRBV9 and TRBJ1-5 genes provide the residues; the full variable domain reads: DSGVTQTPKHLITATGQRVTLRCSPRSGDLSVYWYQQSLDQGLQFLIQYYNGEERAKGNILERFSAQQFPDLHSELNLSSLELGDSALYFCASSAGGGNQPQHFGDGTRLSIL.